The 15 T cell receptor beta chains listed next were all sequenced from one sample in a study of blood T cell repertoires in COVID-19. Produced via immunoSEQ multiplex PCR; TCRdb's table is partial and in-frame only. In the table there are approximately 350,000 clones, 88% of which are singletons. The source material was peripheral blood. These receptors came from a woman in her seventies with COVID-19, enrolled during active disease.

The chain has TRBV5-1 and TRBJ1-6; TRBD1 agrees at 12 bases. The V segment lost 1 base and the J segment 7 bases; nucleotides outside the gene matches: 3. Germline V lookup: CDR1 SGHRS, CDR2 YFSETQ. This CDR3 has 16 amino acids. The DNA for the CDR3 is TGCGCCAGCAGCTTGTCGGGACAGGGGGCGAATTCACCCCTCCACTTT. It specifies CASSLSGQGANSPLHF.

On this clone: The identical CDR3 is also encoded by other nucleotide sequences in the sample. This chain uses TRBV6-5 with TRBJ2-1, with 8 bases identical to TRBD1. The CDR3 extends over 14 amino acids. After removal of 7 bases from V and 2 bases from J, the junction contained 4 bases not matched to a gene. Germline CDR1 MNHEY, CDR2 SVGAGI. The CDR3 nucleotides read TGTGCCAGCAACCTACAGGGGGCCTACAATGAGCAGTTCTTC. It yields the protein CASNLQGAYNEQFF.

This rearrangement joins TRBV4-3 to TRBJ2-5, with unresolved D. Trimming took off 0 bases at V and 3 bases at J, with 8 bases between the two ends. This CDR3 has 14 residues. The germline V gene encodes CDR1 LGHNA and CDR2 YSLEER. The CDR3 is CASSQDPYEETQYF. The CDR3 DNA follows: TGCGCCAGCAGCCAAGATCCCTACGAAGAGACCCAGTACTTC.

The chain links TRBV5-6 to TRBJ2-7, with 9 bases matching TRBD1. This CDR3 has 15 amino acids. CDR1 is SGHDT and CDR2 is YYEEEE in the germline V gene. The junction had 5 bases not matched to a gene; V was cut back by 4 bases and J by 0 bases. The CDR3 loop reads CASSPGQGLSYEQYF. The CDR3 DNA reads as TGTGCCAGCAGCCCCGGACAGGGGCTCTCCTACGAGCAGTACTTC.

The rearrangement links TRBV7-9 to TRBJ2-5; 9 positions match TRBD1. The CDR3 runs 14 residues. V was clipped by 5 bases and J by 4 bases; unmatched bases: 5. Germline loops: CDR1 SEHNR, CDR2 FQNEAQ (reference sequence). The CDR3 sequence: CASSRDRAVETQYF. The CDR3 coding sequence is TGTGCCAGCAGCCGGGACAGGGCCGTAGAGACCCAGTACTTC.

The chain's CDR3 is CATSLGGDGYTF. Written as DNA, the CDR3 is TGTGCCACCAGCCTAGGCGGGGATGGCTACACCTTC. V is TRBV24-1 and J is TRBJ1-2; D gene uncertain. The CDR3 covers 12 residues. Germline V gives CDR1 KGHDR, CDR2 SFDVKD. V dropped 7 bases and J dropped 6 bases, with 11 bases sitting between them.

V usage is TRBV12-3 or TRBV12-4 and J usage is TRBJ1-1; D gene ambiguous. V was shortened by 2 bases and J by 1 base, with 5 bases between the two germline ends. The CDR3 has 13 amino acids. Here the CDR3 reads CASSLPQNTEAFF. Written as DNA, the CDR3 is TGTGCCAGCAGTTTACCCCAGAACACTGAAGCTTTCTTT.

The rearrangement joins TRBV24-1 to TRBJ2-7; 8 bases are a match to TRBD1. This CDR3 spans 16 amino acids. Per germline, CDR1 KGHDR and CDR2 SFDVKD. J was trimmed by 2 bases and V by 5 bases; bases with no gene match: 10. The CDR3 loop is CATSANGGQAPYEQYF. DNA for the CDR3: TGTGCCACCAGTGCCAACGGGGGACAGGCCCCCTACGAGCAGTACTTC.

The J gene is TRBJ2-2, the V gene TRBV7-7; TRBD1 is a possible D gene (6 bases). V gave up 0 bases and J gave up 4 bases, with 6 bases separating them. The CDR3 covers 14 residues. Germline CDR1 SSHAT, CDR2 FNYEAQ (reference sequence). CDR3 nucleotide sequence: TGTGCCAGCAGCTTAGCGGACAGCACCGGGGAGCTGTTTTTT. Residues: CASSLADSTGELFF.

The genes are TRBV2 and TRBJ1-4; 8 positions match TRBD1. With 7 bases clipped from V and 5 bases from J, the junction kept 9 bases outside the gene matches. There are 15 residues in the CDR3. In germline, CDR1 is SNHLY, CDR2 FYNNEI. CDR3 sequence reads: CASTEEGQANEKLFF. In DNA, the CDR3 is TGTGCCAGCACTGAGGAGGGACAGGCCAATGAAAAACTGTTTTTT.

This chain links TRBV19 with TRBJ1-5, with 8 bases aligning to TRBD1. This CDR3 is 15 amino acids long. Per germline, CDR1 LNHDA and CDR2 SQIVND (reference sequence). Trimming removed 5 bases from V and 0 bases from J; junction bases left unmatched: 3. CDR3 coding DNA: TGTGCCAGTAGTGCAGGGGGCCATAGCAATCAGCCCCAGCATTTT. Protein sequence: CASSAGGHSNQPQHF.

This chain connects TRBV6-2 or TRBV6-3 to TRBJ2-7; 9 positions match TRBD1. This CDR3 is built from 14 residues. After removal of 3 bases from V and 6 bases from J, the junction contained 6 bases not matched to a gene. Germline V lookup: CDR1 MNHEY, CDR2 SVGEGT. The chain's CDR3 is CASSYWTGATEQYF. CDR3 sequence (DNA): TGTGCCAGCAGTTATTGGACAGGGGCTACCGAGCAGTACTTC.

The chain combines TRBV29-1 with TRBJ1-2, with 12 bases matching TRBD1. The junction had 7 bases not matched to a gene; V was cut back by 6 bases and J by 8 bases. Per germline, CDR1 SQVTM and CDR2 ANQGSEA. The CDR3 spans 13 residues. The CDR3 reads CSVLGQGAGGYTF. In DNA, the CDR3 is TGCAGCGTGCTGGGACAGGGGGCAGGGGGCTACACCTTC. Based on the CDR3 plus reference TRBV29-1 and TRBJ1-2, the full variable domain is SAVISQKPSRDICQRGTSLTIQCQVDSQVTMMFWYRQQPGQSLTLIATANQGSEATYESGFVIDKFPISRPNLTFSTLTVSNMSPEDSSIYLCSVLGQGAGGYTFGSGTRLTVV.

This clone has a handful of counts. The chain carries TRBV20-1 and TRBJ1-1; unclear D gene. Trimming took 6 bases from V and 1 from J, leaving 6 bases between them. CDR3 size: 11 residues. From germline, CDR1 is DFQATT and CDR2 SNEGSKA (reference sequence). CDR3 residues: CSAHGNTEAFF. The CDR3 DNA reads as TGCAGTGCGCACGGGAACACTGAAGCTTTCTTT.

The chain joins TRBV30 to TRBJ1-2; no firm D call. Germline loops: CDR1 GTSNPN, CDR2 SVGIG (reference sequence). The CDR3 is made up of 13 amino acids. Trimming took off 3 bases at V and 4 bases at J, with 12 bases between the two ends. The CDR3 loop is CAWRSPSFYGYTF. The CDR3 DNA reads TGTGCCTGGAGGTCCCCGAGCTTCTATGGCTACACCTTC.